This T cell receptor (beta chain) was sequenced in a study of response to subunit inactivated influenza vaccine. Whole-study findings and limits: T cells newly recruited by each seasonal influenza vaccination are few, the authors suggested.

A note on this clonotype: Antigen specificity is unknown.

The V end lost 0 bases, the J end lost 4 bases, and 12 bases lay between the germline ends. This CDR3 region has 15 residues. Germline assignment: CDR1 SGHDN and CDR2 FVKESK. TCRdb processed the RT-PCR reads anew with MiXCR; each CDR3 protein has one entry. This sample has 650,000 or so distinct CDR3 sequences, with 14% found just once. This sequence originates from a man in his forties or fifties who received an inactivated influenza vaccine. This chain uses TRBV14 with TRBJ2-5, with a possible D match to TRBD2 (7 bases). Specimen: PBMCs from blood, collected around 14 days before vaccination. DNA of the CDR3: TGTGCCAGCAGCCAAGATGAGGGGGGGCGAGAGACCCAGTACTTC. Protein sequence: CASSQDEGGRETQYF.